The next 21 T cell receptor beta chains were all read from a single sample in a study of OX40 agonist ivuxolimab in advanced cancers. Clones were read by immunoSEQ multiplex PCR, and TCRdb kept only the in-frame ones, dropping some. The repertoire holds about 60,000 clones, with roughly nine tenths as singletons. The input for sequencing was CD4+ or CD8+ T cells sorted from blood, taken in a trial of the OX40 agonist ivuxolimab. The receptors were gathered from an adult with an advanced solid tumor such as melanoma, head and neck, liver or kidney cancer.

The rearrangement links TRBV10-3 to TRBJ2-3; 8 bases are a match to TRBD2. CDR1 and CDR2 from the germline V gene are ENHRY and SYGVKD. The CDR3 loop spans 16 amino acids. J gave up 2 bases and V 10 bases, and 14 bases lay outside the gene matches. DNA of the CDR3: TGTGCCACCGGGAGGGACATGGGGTCACTCACAGATACGCAGTATTTT. Protein sequence: CATGRDMGSLTDTQYF.

As concerns this clone: Germline is not matched at one junction end, which may reflect a read error. This chain links TRBV2 with TRBJ2-1; D is undetermined. The germline CDR1 and CDR2 sequences are SNHLY and FYNNEI. This CDR3 is built from 13 residues. The chain's CDR3 is CASLQGSHNEQFF. The DNA of the CDR3 is TGTGCCAGTTTGCAAGGCTCCCACAATGAGCAGTTCTTC.

J is TRBJ2-3 and V is TRBV2; D gene uncertain. CDR1 is SNHLY, CDR2 FYNNEI, per germline. This CDR3 region has 15 residues. The V end was cut by 2 bases, the J end by 3 bases, with 12 bases between. The CDR3 DNA reads TGTGCCAGCAGTGAAAGCGAGGTTAAGACAGATACGCAGTATTTT. Translation: CASSESEVKTDTQYF.

The chain is built from TRBV19 and TRBJ1-5; 7 bases are shared with TRBD1. The CDR3 length is 15 residues. CDR1 and CDR2 (germline): LNHDA, SQIVND (reference sequence). V shed 7 bases and J 2 bases; nucleotides not matched to a gene: 8. The CDR3 nucleotides are TGTGCCAGTACCGAGGGGACAGTGCGCAATCAGCCCCAGCATTTT. Translation: CASTEGTVRNQPQHF.

This clone was detected only once. The rearrangement links TRBV7-8 to TRBJ2-1, with TRBD1 matching over 8 bases. Germline CDR1 SGHVS, CDR2 FQNEAQ. V shed 4 bases, J shed 9 bases, and the junction held 5 bases outside the gene matches. The CDR3 covers 13 residues. The CDR3 reads CASSSDRGVEQFF. The DNA of the CDR3 is TGTGCCAGCAGCTCTGACAGGGGCGTTGAGCAGTTCTTC.

The V gene is TRBV11-2, the J gene TRBJ2-2; 8 bases map to TRBD1. The CDR3 extends over 15 amino acids. Germline V gene data show CDR1 as SGHAT and CDR2 as FQNNGV. The trim removed 0 bases at V and 6 bases at J, leaving 3 bases unmatched. The CDR3 nucleotides read TGTGCCAGCAGCTTAGACAGGGGGCTCGCCGGGGAGCTGTTTTTT. Protein sequence: CASSLDRGLAGELFF. The whole variable domain, remainder taken from reference TRBV11-2 and TRBJ2-2, is EAGVAQSPRYKIIEKRQSVAFWCNPISGHATLYWYQQILGQGPKLLIQFQNNGVVDDSQLPKDRFSAERLKGVDSTLKIQPAKLEDSAVYLCASSLDRGLAGELFFGEGSRLTVL.

The rearrangement uses TRBV19 and TRBJ2-1; 7 bases line up with TRBD2. The CDR3 contains 17 residues. Germline V gene lookup returns CDR1 LNHDA and CDR2 SQIVND (reference sequence). Trimming removed 5 bases from V and 4 bases from J; junction bases left unmatched: 14. In DNA, the CDR3 is TGTGCCAGTAGTCTCACGCGAAGGTCTAGCGGTTACAATGAGCAGTTCTTC. The encoded protein is CASSLTRRSSGYNEQFF.

This chain joins TRBV11-2 and TRBJ2-1; D not resolved. The CDR3 sequence is 12 residues long. Germline V gene lookup returns CDR1 SGHAT and CDR2 FQNNGV. Trimming left V 1 base short and J 6 bases short, with 4 bases between. The chain's CDR3 is CASSLVRNEQFF. The CDR3, as DNA: TGTGCCAGCAGCTTAGTTCGCAATGAGCAGTTCTTC.

The chain links TRBV7-9 to TRBJ2-7, with D perhaps TRBD1 (5 bases). CDR1 and CDR2 from the germline V gene are SEHNR and FQNEAQ (reference sequence). CDR3 length: 14 residues. V dropped 4 bases and J dropped 2 bases, with 12 bases sitting between them. The CDR3 sequence is CASSSRQIAYEQYF. CDR3 DNA: TGTGCCAGCAGCTCCCGACAGATTGCCTACGAGCAGTACTTC.

This chain joins TRBV11-3 and TRBJ2-7; 10 bases match TRBD1. The length of the CDR3 is 18 residues. CDR1 and CDR2 (germline): SGHNT, YENEEA. J lost 4 bases, V lost 6 bases, and 18 bases had no gene match. The CDR3 nucleotides read TGTGCCAGCAGTTCCCCCGACAGGGGGCCCAGGGGGAGATACGAGCAGTACTTC. Its translation: CASSSPDRGPRGRYEQYF.

This chain uses TRBV14 with TRBJ1-2; D is unresolved. The CDR3 extends over 14 amino acids. V was pared by 2 bases and J by 5 bases, with 12 bases between. Germline lookup yields CDR1 SGHDN and CDR2 FVKESK. The CDR3 loop is CASSQMQSPYGYTF. The CDR3 DNA is TGTGCCAGCAGCCAAATGCAGTCTCCTTATGGCTACACCTTC. Complete variable domain (other parts from reference TRBV14 and TRBJ1-2): EAGVTQFPSHSVIEKGQTVTLRCDPISGHDNLYWYRRVMGKEIKFLLHFVKESKQDESGMPNNRFLAERTGGTYSTLKVQPAELEDSGVYFCASSQMQSPYGYTFGSGTRLTVV.

The CDR3 sequence: CASSHVSGRAVDEQFF. CDR3 coding DNA: TGTGCCAGCAGCCACGTTAGCGGGAGGGCCGTGGATGAGCAGTTCTTC. The chain links TRBV5-5 to TRBJ2-1; 11 positions agree with TRBD2. The trim removed 4 bases at V and 8 bases at J, leaving 11 bases unmatched. CDR3 length equals 16 residues. CDR1 is SGHKS, CDR2 YYEKEE, per germline (reference sequence).

V is TRBV7-2 and J is TRBJ2-7; D possibly corresponds to TRBD1 (6 bases). CDR1 and CDR2 (germline): SGHTA, FQGNSA. The CDR3 sequence is 13 residues long. Deletions cut 5 bases from V and 4 bases from J, with 12 bases between. The CDR3 DNA sequence: TGTGCCAGCAGCGCAGCCGGGACATACGAGCAGTACTTC. As protein: CASSAAGTYEQYF.

The J gene is TRBJ2-5, the V gene TRBV5-5, with no clear D. Germline V gene sequence: CDR1 SGHKS, CDR2 YYEKEE (reference sequence). The CDR3 is made up of 14 amino acids. V was shortened by 5 bases and J by 5 bases, with 16 bases between the two germline ends. As DNA, the CDR3 is TGTGCCAGCAGTTACTTCCCCGAGGCTGAGACCCAGTACTTC. This gives the protein CASSYFPEAETQYF.

V usage is TRBV20-1 and J usage is TRBJ2-5, with unresolved D. Deletions cut 4 bases from V and 4 bases from J, with 7 bases between. Germline CDR1 and CDR2: DFQATT and SNEGSKA (reference sequence). CDR3 length: 11 amino acids. The DNA for the CDR3 is TGCAGTGCTAAGCTTGCAGAGACCCAGTACTTC. Its translation: CSAKLAETQYF.

CDR3 DNA: TGTGCCAGCAGCCCGGGACAGGGCCACGGGGGCTACACCTTC. This codes for CASSPGQGHGGYTF. The chain joins TRBV11-3 to TRBJ1-2; 9 nucleotides line up with TRBD1. Germline-derived CDR1 and CDR2 are SGHNT and YENEEA. Losses at the gene ends were 5 bases for V and 8 bases for J; bases not matched to a gene: 9. The CDR3 has 14 residues.

The genes are TRBV28 and TRBJ2-5; the match to TRBD2 covers 11 bases. Germline V gene lookup returns CDR1 MDHEN and CDR2 SYDVKM. V shed 5 bases and J 7 bases; nucleotides not matched to a gene: 9. The CDR3 extends over 15 amino acids. The CDR3 loop reads CASSTQTSGSGTQYF. The CDR3 DNA reads as TGTGCCAGCAGTACACAAACTAGCGGGAGTGGGACCCAGTACTTC.

The rearrangement links TRBV7-9 to TRBJ2-7; no firm D call. The length of the CDR3 is 15 residues. V was cut by 5 bases and J by 7 bases, with 21 bases left in between. CDR1 and CDR2 (germline): SEHNR, FQNEAQ (reference sequence). CDR3 bases: TGTGCCAGCAGCAGCATTCCAGCCTTAACTGGGGAGCAGTACTTC. Protein: CASSSIPALTGEQYF.

CDR3 in amino acids: CASSLGRGVLKGEKLFF. The CDR3 bases are TGTGCCAGCAGTCTAGGGCGAGGGGTACTTAAGGGTGAAAAACTGTTTTTT. The chain has TRBV9 and TRBJ1-4; maybe TRBD1 (5 bases). The germline CDR1 and CDR2 sequences are SGDLS and YYNGEE. The CDR3 contains 17 residues. Trimming shortened V by 5 bases and J by 7 bases, and 24 bases separated the two germline ends.

This clone was seen only a few times. The chain couples TRBV7-9 to TRBJ2-1, with TRBD2 matching over 8 bases. The J segment lost 13 bases and the V segment lost 7 bases, leaving 15 bases of the junction unmatched. There are 14 residues in the CDR3. In germline, CDR1 is SEHNR, CDR2 FQNEAQ (reference sequence). The CDR3: CASTPLIAGGFQFF. Here the CDR3 DNA reads TGTGCCAGCACCCCGCTGATTGCGGGAGGCTTTCAGTTCTTC.

The J gene is TRBJ2-5, the V gene TRBV4-3, with D maybe TRBD2 (5 bases). The V gene's germline CDR1 is LGHNA and CDR2 YSLEER. V lost 4 bases and J 5 bases, leaving 11 bases between the germline ends. The CDR3 is 13 residues long. CDR3: CASSPGLGETQYF. As DNA, the CDR3 is TGCGCCAGCAGCCCGGGGTTGGGGGAGACCCAGTACTTC.